This T cell receptor beta chain was sequenced during a study of shared clonotypes between healthy human individuals. The CDR3 covers 15 residues. Germline CDR1 and CDR2: SGHRS and YFSETQ. V was trimmed by 4 bases and J by 3 bases, leaving 17 bases between them. The assay was immunoSEQ multiplex PCR, and TCRdb's table has in-frame clones only and misses some. The sample carries fewer than 400,000 clones, around 72% recorded once. The chain is built from TRBV5-1 and TRBJ2-7, with D hard to call. Sequencing was performed on memory CD4+ T cells sorted from blood. Documented subset: CD45RA-negative fraction. This TCR was sampled from a man aged 25-40 years in good health. In DNA form, the CDR3 reads TGCGCCAGCAGCCCCGGCTTAGAACTCTACTACGAGCAGTACTTC. Its translation is CASSPGLELYYEQYF. The variable domain in full, with the rest retrieved from reference TRBV5-1 and TRBJ2-7, is KAGVTQTPRYLIKTRGQQVTLSCSPISGHRSVSWYQQTPGQGLQFLFEYFSETQRNKGNFPGRFSGRQFSNSRSEMNVSTLELGDSALYLCASSPGLELYYEQYFGPGTRLTVT.